The rows below give T cell receptor beta chains drawn from one sample of a study of T cell responses to AZD1222 COVID-19 vaccine. Here immunoSEQ multiplex PCR was the method, and the copy in TCRdb shows in-frame clones only, minus some. Found here are over 150,000 clones, 75% to 90% of them singletons; the top ten hold 2.5% to 3%. The material was peripheral blood, obtained on day 0 of AZD1222 vaccination. All receptors come from an adult in good health. The CDR3 runs from the conserved cysteine through the conserved F or W. A D gene is named only where the DNA matches it firmly. For some rows the clone size is stated as once, few or many, or as a class when expanded; others skip it.

d_gene,v_gene,abundance,j_gene,CDR3aa,CDR3nt
NA,TRBV24-1,NA,TRBJ1-1,CATSPAGEGRTEAFF,TGTGCCACCAGTCCGGCAGGTGAAGGACGGACTGAAGCTTTCTTT
NA,TRBV28,NA,TRBJ2-7,CASKNAGRGEQYF,TGTGCCAGCAAGAACGCGGGCCGGGGCGAGCAGTACTTC
NA,TRBV6-2/TRBV6-3,NA,TRBJ1-5,CASSRLEGLGQPQHF,TGTGCCAGCAGTAGGCTGGAGGGCCTAGGACAGCCCCAGCATTTT
NA,TRBV4-2,NA,TRBJ2-2,CASSPRGDTGELFF,TGTGCCAGCAGCCCGCGCGGGGACACCGGGGAGCTGTTTTTT
NA,TRBV5-1,NA,TRBJ1-2,CASSLESGLGYTF,TGCGCCAGCAGCTTGGAATCCGGGTTGGGCTACACCTTC
NA,TRBV6-6,few,TRBJ1-1,CASSYGGNTEAFF,TGTGCCAGCAGTTACGGGGGGAACACTGAAGCTTTCTTT
TRBD1,TRBV19,NA,TRBJ2-7,CASRRDRASYEQYF,TGTGCCAGTAGACGGGACAGGGCATCCTACGAGCAGTACTTC
NA,TRBV9,NA,TRBJ2-1,CASSDRSVLGGNEQFF,TGTGCCAGCAGCGACAGATCGGTACTAGGAGGCAATGAGCAGTTCTTC
TRBD1,TRBV5-1,NA,TRBJ1-1,CASSSGQPNTEAFF,TGCGCCAGCAGCTCGGGACAGCCGAACACTGAAGCTTTCTTT
NA,TRBV3-1/TRBV3-2,NA,TRBJ2-5,CASSHNLAETQYF,TGTGCCAGCAGCCATAATCTAGCGGAGACCCAGTACTTC
NA,TRBV28,NA,TRBJ2-5,CASSNGLRETQYF,TGTGCCAGCAGTAACGGGTTACGGGAGACCCAGTACTTC
TRBD2,TRBV30,NA,TRBJ2-4,CAWSVPGLAGPTAKNIQYF,TGTGCCTGGAGTGTCCCAGGACTAGCGGGTCCAACAGCCAAAAACATTCAGTACTTC
NA,TRBV7-9,NA,TRBJ2-7,CASSSLEGGHPYEQYF,TGTGCCAGCAGCTCCCTAGAGGGGGGGCATCCCTACGAGCAGTACTTC
NA,TRBV2,NA,TRBJ1-2,CASSSPGKVGYTF,TGTGCCAGCAGTAGCCCAGGGAAAGTTGGCTACACCTTC
TRBD2,TRBV18,NA,TRBJ2-5,CASSRRTSIEETQYF,TGTGCCAGCTCACGACGGACTAGTATTGAAGAGACCCAGTACTTC
NA,TRBV21-1,NA,TRBJ2-7,CASSRGPLLAGGYEQYF,TGTGCCAGCAGCCGCGGCCCACTGCTAGCGGGGGGGTACGAGCAGTACTTC
TRBD1,TRBV6-5,NA,TRBJ2-1,CASSYTGANSYNEQFF,TGTGCCAGCAGTTATACAGGGGCGAACTCCTACAATGAGCAGTTCTTC
TRBD2,TRBV14,NA,TRBJ2-5,CASRGTSGRVETQYF,TGTGCCAGCAGAGGGACTAGCGGGAGGGTAGAGACCCAGTACTTC
NA,TRBV6-4,once,TRBJ1-2,CASSVQLSPGGYGYTF,TGTGCCAGCAGTGTACAGTTATCCCCTGGGGGCTATGGCTACACCTTC
NA,TRBV7-8,NA,TRBJ1-2,CASSPGVDYGYTF,TGTGCCAGCAGCCCTGGAGTAGACTATGGCTACACCTTC
NA,TRBV5-1,NA,TRBJ1-6,CASSLGAAQDSPLHF,TGCGCCAGCAGCTTGGGAGCTGCTCAGGATTCACCCCTCCACTTT
NA,TRBV19,few,TRBJ1-1,CASSLSGGTLNTEAFF,TGTGCCAGTAGTCTATCCGGGGGGACACTGAACACTGAAGCTTTCTTT
NA,TRBV18,NA,TRBJ2-3,CASSPVMTPSTDTQYF,TGTGCCAGCTCACCGGTCATGACTCCTAGCACAGATACGCAGTATTTT